This T cell receptor beta chain was identified in a study of T cells expressing NK-cell markers. One entry per CDR3 protein, without DNA, is what TCRdb gives after re-calling the 5' RACE reads. The sample yields approximately 460,000 distinct CDR3 sequences, of which the top ten take up roughly 8%. The CDR3 runs to 14 residues. Germline V lookup: CDR1 SGHTA, CDR2 FQGNSA. J is TRBJ2-1 and V is TRBV7-2; the TRBD1 assignment by TCRdb is unverifiable without DNA. This TCR was sampled from a woman between 18 and 75 years old in good health. The source material was blood T cells: a sorted CD56 or NKG2C T cell subset, CD4+ or CD8+ T cells, or bulk PBMC T cells (not recorded which). The CDR3 loop is CASSQQGALDEQFF.